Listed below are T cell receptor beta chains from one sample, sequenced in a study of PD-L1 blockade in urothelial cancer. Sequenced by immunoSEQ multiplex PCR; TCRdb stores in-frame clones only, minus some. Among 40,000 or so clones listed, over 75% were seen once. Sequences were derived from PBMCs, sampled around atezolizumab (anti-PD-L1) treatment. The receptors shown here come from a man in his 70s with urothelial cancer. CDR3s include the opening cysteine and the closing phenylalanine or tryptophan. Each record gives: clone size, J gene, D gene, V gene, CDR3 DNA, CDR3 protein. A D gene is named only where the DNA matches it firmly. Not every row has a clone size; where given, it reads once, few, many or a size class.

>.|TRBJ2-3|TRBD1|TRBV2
TGTGCCAGCAGTGACAGGGGGCAGGGGGATACGCAGTATTTT
CASSDRGQGDTQYF
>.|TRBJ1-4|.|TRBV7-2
TGTGCCAGCAGCGCTGGCGGGTTAAATGAAAAACTGTTTTTT
CASSAGGLNEKLFF
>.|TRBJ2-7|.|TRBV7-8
TGTGCCAGCAGCCCCGCCGGGGGCTCCTACGAGCAGTACTTC
CASSPAGGSYEQYF
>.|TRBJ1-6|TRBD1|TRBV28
TGTGCCAGCAGTCCGGGACAGGCATATTCACCCCTCCACTTT
CASSPGQAYSPLHF
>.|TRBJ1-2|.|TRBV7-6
TGTGCCAGCAGCTTAGGGACCGGACTTAGAAGCGGCTACACCTTC
CASSLGTGLRSGYTF
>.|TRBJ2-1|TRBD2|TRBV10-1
TGCGCCAGCAGTGAGTCGTCTAGCGGGAGGAATGAGCAGTTCTTC
CASSESSSGRNEQFF
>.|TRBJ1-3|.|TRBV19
TGTGCCAGTAGCCCCACAGGGTCTGATGGAAACACCATATATTTT
CASSPTGSDGNTIYF
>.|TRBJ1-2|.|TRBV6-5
TGTGCCAGCAGTTATAACGGAGAGAACTATGGCTACACCTTC
CASSYNGENYGYTF
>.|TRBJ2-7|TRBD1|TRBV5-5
TGTGCCAGCAGCCGCCAAACAGGGGACGAGCAGTACTTC
CASSRQTGDEQYF
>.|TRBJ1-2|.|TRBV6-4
TGTGCCAGCAGTGACGAGGGGGTTGGCTACACCTTC
CASSDEGVGYTF
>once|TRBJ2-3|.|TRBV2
TGTGCTAGCAGTTACAGGGAGACCCGCACAGATACGCAGTATTTT
CASSYRETRTDTQYF
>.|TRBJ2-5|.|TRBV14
TGTGCCATCCCGACAGGAGACCTCCAAGAGACCCAGTACTTC
CAIPTGDLQETQYF
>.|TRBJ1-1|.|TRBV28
TGTGCCAGCAGTCCTACGGGGTCGCCTTTATCTGAAGCTTTCTTT
CASSPTGSPLSEAFF
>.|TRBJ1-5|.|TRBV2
TGTGCCAGCAGTGCCCAGGCCGGCCCCAATCAGCCCCAGCATTTT
CASSAQAGPNQPQHF
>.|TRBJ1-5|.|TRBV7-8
TGTGCCAGCAGCTTAGATCGAGGGCTAAATCAGCCCCAGCATTTT
CASSLDRGLNQPQHF
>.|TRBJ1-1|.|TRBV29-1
TGCAGCGTTGAAGCGGGGAATGAAGCTTTCTTT
CSVEAGNEAFF
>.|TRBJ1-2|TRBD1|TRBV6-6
TGTGCCAGCAGTCAAGGGGACAGAAGGAACTATGGCTACACCTTC
CASSQGDRRNYGYTF
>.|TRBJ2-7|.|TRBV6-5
TGTGCCAGCAGTTACGGTGACACTCATACCTACGAGCAGTACTTC
CASSYGDTHTYEQYF
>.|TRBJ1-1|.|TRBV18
TGTGCCAGCTCCCCCCAGGGGACGGCCACTGAAGCTTTCTTT
CASSPQGTATEAFF
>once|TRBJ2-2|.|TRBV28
TGTGCCAGCAGTTCCCAGACAGTCAAGAGCTACACCGGGGAGCTGTTTTTT
CASSSQTVKSYTGELFF
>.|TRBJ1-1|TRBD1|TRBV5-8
TGTGCCAGCAGCCCGGGACAGGGAAAGAACACTGAAGCTTTCTTT
CASSPGQGKNTEAFF
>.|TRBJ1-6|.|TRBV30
TGTGCCTGGAGTCCTATCGATGCGGGTCTTTCACCCCTCCACTTT
CAWSPIDAGLSPLHF
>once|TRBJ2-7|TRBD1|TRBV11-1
TGTGCCAGCAGCTTCCTCGGGACAGGGGGCCACGAGCAGTACTTC
CASSFLGTGGHEQYF
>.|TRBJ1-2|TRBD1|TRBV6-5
TGTGCCAGCAGTTACTCACGGACAGGGGGTAACTATGGCTACACCTTC
CASSYSRTGGNYGYTF
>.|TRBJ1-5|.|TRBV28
TGTGCCAGCAGTTTGTCGGTCAGGCAGCCCCAGCATTTT
CASSLSVRQPQHF
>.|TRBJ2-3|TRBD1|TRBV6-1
TGTGCCAGCAGTGAATATCAAAGGACAGGGCCAGATACGCAGTATTTT
CASSEYQRTGPDTQYF
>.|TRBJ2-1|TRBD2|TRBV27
TGTGCCAGCAGTCCCTGGGGACTAGCGGGAGACAGGCAGTTCTTC
CASSPWGLAGDRQFF
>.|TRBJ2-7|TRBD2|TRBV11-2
TGTGCCAGCAGCTCCAAAGGGACTAGCGGAACCTACGAGCAGTACTTC
CASSSKGTSGTYEQYF
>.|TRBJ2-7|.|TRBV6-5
TGTGCCAGCAGTTACGGAGGCAGAGCCTACGAGCAGTACTTC
CASSYGGRAYEQYF
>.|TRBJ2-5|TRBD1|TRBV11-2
TGTGCCAGCAGCTTAACGACAGGGGGCAGAGAGACCCAGTACTTC
CASSLTTGGRETQYF
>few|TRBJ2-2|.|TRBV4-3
TGCGCCAGCAGCCAAGGGAGAACCCATACCGGGGAGCTGTTTTTT
CASSQGRTHTGELFF
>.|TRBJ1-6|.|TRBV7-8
TGTGCCAGCAGCGGAGGAGGTCCTTATTCACCCCTCCACTTT
CASSGGGPYSPLHF
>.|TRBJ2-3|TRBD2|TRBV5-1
TGCGCCAGCAGCGCCTCCGGGACTAGATACGATACGCAGTATTTT
CASSASGTRYDTQYF
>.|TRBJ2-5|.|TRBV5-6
TGTGCCAGCAGCTTAGGGACTGCCGGTGGGACCCAGTACTTC
CASSLGTAGGTQYF
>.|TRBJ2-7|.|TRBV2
TGTGCCAGCAGCGTGATTTCCGGTGGGCAGTACTTC
CASSVISGGQYF
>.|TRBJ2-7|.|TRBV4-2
TGTGCCAGCAGCCAAGACCTAGCTAGCGTAACCTACGAGCAGTACTTC
CASSQDLASVTYEQYF
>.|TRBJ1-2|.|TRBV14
TGTGCCAGCAGCCAAGCCCTGTACCCCGACAGTGGCTACACCTTC
CASSQALYPDSGYTF
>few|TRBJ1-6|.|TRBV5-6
TGTGCCAGCAGCTTAGGACAAGACTATAATTCACCCCTCCACTTT
CASSLGQDYNSPLHF
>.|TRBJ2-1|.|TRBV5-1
TGCGCCAGCAGCTTGGAGGGACATTATGAGCAGTTCTTC
CASSLEGHYEQFF
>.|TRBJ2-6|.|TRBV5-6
TGTGCCAGCAGCCCGATAGTCTCTGGGGCCAACGTCCTGACTTTC
CASSPIVSGANVLTF
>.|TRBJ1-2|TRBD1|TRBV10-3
TGTGCCATCAGTGAGTCGAGGACAGGGGGCTATGGCTACACCTTC
CAISESRTGGYGYTF
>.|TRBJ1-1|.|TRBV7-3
TGTGCCAGCAGCGTGACAGTCCGCACTGAAGCTTTCTTT
CASSVTVRTEAFF
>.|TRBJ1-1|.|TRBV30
TGTGCCTGGAGTCCAGGGATCCCTGAAGCTTTCTTT
CAWSPGIPEAFF
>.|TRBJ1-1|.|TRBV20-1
TGCAGTGCTAGAGTGAGGGTTGGTGCTTTCTTT
CSARVRVGAFF
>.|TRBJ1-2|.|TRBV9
TGTGCCAGCAGCGCTTTGGCGGGAGCTGGCTACACCTTC
CASSALAGAGYTF
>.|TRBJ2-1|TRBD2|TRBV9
TGTGCCAGCAGCTCGCGGGGGGCCGACAATGAGCAGTTCTTC
CASSSRGADNEQFF
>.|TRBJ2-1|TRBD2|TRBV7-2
TGTGCCAGCAGCTCAGCGGGAGGGCACTACAATGAGCAGTTCTTC
CASSSAGGHYNEQFF
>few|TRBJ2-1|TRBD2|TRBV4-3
TGCGCCAGCAGCCAAGTAGCTAGCGGGAATAAAAATGAGCAGTTCTTC
CASSQVASGNKNEQFF
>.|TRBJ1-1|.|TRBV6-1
TGTGCCAGCAGTGCGGAGGGAGGGAACACTGAAGCTTTCTTT
CASSAEGGNTEAFF
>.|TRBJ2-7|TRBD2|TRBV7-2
TGTGCCAGCAGCTCCGCAATTGAACGCGGGAGGAGGGAGCAGTACTTC
CASSSAIERGRREQYF
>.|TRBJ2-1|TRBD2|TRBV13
TGTGCCAGCAGCTTAGTGACTAGCGGGGCCAATGAGCAGTTCTTC
CASSLVTSGANEQFF
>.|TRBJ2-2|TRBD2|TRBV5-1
TGCGCCAGCAGCTTGAACAGCGGGAGTGGGACCGGGGAGCTGTTTTTT
CASSLNSGSGTGELFF
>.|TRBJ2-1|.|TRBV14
TGTGCCAGCAGCCAAGACTTTTACAATGAGCAGTTCTTC
CASSQDFYNEQFF
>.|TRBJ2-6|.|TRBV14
TGTGCCAGCTCCTGGGCAGGGGTGACTGGGGCCAACGTCCTGACTTTC
CASSWAGVTGANVLTF